This T cell receptor (beta chain) was documented in a study of cytomegalovirus exposure and HLA in healthy donors. Amplification used 60 Vbeta primers and 13 Jbeta primers. Repertoires were generated with immunoSEQ multiplex PCR, while TCRdb's copy carries only in-frame clones and drops some. The sample holds about 100,000 clones, over 75% seen once. The CDR3 runs 14 residues. Germline CDR1 and CDR2: KGHSH and LQKENI. The V and J ends lost 2 bases and 6 bases respectively, with 10 bases between them. Sequencing was carried out using PBMCs. The V gene is TRBV18, the J gene TRBJ2-2, with D uncertain. The sequence was collected from a woman aged 18-29 years in good health and CMV-seropositive. CDR3 bases: TGTGCCAGCTCACCAAATTCGGTTTCCGGGGAGCTGTTTTTT. It is translated as CASSPNSVSGELFF.